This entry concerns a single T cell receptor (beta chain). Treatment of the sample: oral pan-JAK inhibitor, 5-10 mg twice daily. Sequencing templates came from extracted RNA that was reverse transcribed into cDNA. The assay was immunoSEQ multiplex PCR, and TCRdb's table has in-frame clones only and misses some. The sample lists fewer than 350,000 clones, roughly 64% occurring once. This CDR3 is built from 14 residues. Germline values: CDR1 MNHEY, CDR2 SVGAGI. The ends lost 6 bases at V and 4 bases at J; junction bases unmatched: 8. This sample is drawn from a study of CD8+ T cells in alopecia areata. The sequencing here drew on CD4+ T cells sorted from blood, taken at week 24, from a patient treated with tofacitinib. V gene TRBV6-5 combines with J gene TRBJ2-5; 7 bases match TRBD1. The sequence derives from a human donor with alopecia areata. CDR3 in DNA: TGTGCCAGCAGCCCGCGACAGGGCGGAGAGACCCAGTACTTC. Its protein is CASSPRQGGETQYF.